The 27 T cell receptor beta chains below were found in one sample sequenced in a study of blood T cells in healthy people across ages. Together with a sample-barcoded 5' primer, a J-beta primer mix was included in a second PCR lasting about 6 to 11 cycles. Via MiXCR, TCRdb re-called the 5' RACE reads, giving one row per CDR3 protein. The repertoire consists of around 690,000 distinct CDR3 sequences, with under 65% occurring once and the leading ten covering 35% to 40%. Specimen: blood. All receptors come from a man in his 60s in good health.

This clonotype was counted only a few times. The V and J genes are TRBV7-9 and TRBJ1-1; the match to TRBD1 covers 8 bases. V was clipped by 5 bases and J by 1 base; unmatched bases: 6. This CDR3 comprises 15 residues. Germline CDR1 SEHNR, CDR2 FQNEAQ (reference sequence). The DNA of the CDR3 is TGTGCCAGCAGCCCAACCGGGACAGGGAACACTGAAGCTTTCTTT. Protein product: CASSPTGTGNTEAFF.

The rearrangement joins TRBV25-1 to TRBJ2-4; D uncertain. Trimming cost V 3 bases and J 0 bases, with 9 bases left between them. Germline lookup yields CDR1 MGHDK and CDR2 SYGVNS. This CDR3 is 15 amino acids long. The CDR3 nucleotides read TGTGCCAGCAGTGACCCCGGACGAGCCAAAAACATTCAGTACTTC. Protein product: CASSDPGRAKNIQYF.

This clonotype was recorded once. CDR3 amino acids: CASIPRAASVYEQYF. The DNA for the CDR3 is TGTGCCAGCATCCCCCGGGCGGCCAGCGTTTACGAGCAGTACTTC. The V call is TRBV6-5, the J call TRBJ2-7; D is ambiguous. There are 15 residues in the CDR3. Deletions cut 7 bases from V and 4 bases from J, with 20 bases between. Germline V lookup: CDR1 MNHEY, CDR2 SVGAGI.

This chain uses TRBV7-6 with TRBJ2-6, with D uncertain. Germline CDR1 and CDR2: SGHVS and FNYEAQ. This CDR3 contains 13 residues. V was trimmed by 4 bases and J by 4 bases, leaving 5 bases between them. The CDR3 loop reads CASSYQGANVLTF. The CDR3 DNA sequence: TGTGCCAGCAGCTACCAGGGGGCCAACGTCCTGACTTTC.

This clonotype was counted a few times. This chain links TRBV20-1 with TRBJ2-1, with 13 bases identical to TRBD2. In germline, CDR1 is DFQATT, CDR2 SNEGSKA (reference sequence). The V segment lost 4 bases and the J segment 9 bases; nucleotides outside the gene matches: 6. The CDR3 length is 14 residues. In DNA form, the CDR3 reads TGCAGTGCTATCACTAGCGGGGGGGCCACTGAGCAGTTCTTC. It specifies CSAITSGGATEQFF.

The chain has TRBV11-2 and TRBJ2-7, with D unresolved. CDR1 is SGHAT and CDR2 is FQNNGV in the germline V gene. Trimming removed 0 bases at V and 7 bases at J, with 16 bases between. The CDR3 extends over 15 amino acids. The CDR3 DNA reads TGTGCCAGCAGCTTAGATCTTCAGCAGCTTAGGGAGCAGTACTTC. It specifies CASSLDLQQLREQYF.

The rearrangement links TRBV5-1 to TRBJ2-1; D remains unclear. Germline CDR1 and CDR2: SGHRS and YFSETQ. V was clipped by 0 bases and J by 8 bases, with 15 bases between them. The CDR3 loop spans 15 amino acids. Written as DNA, the CDR3 is TGCGCCAGCAGCTTGGCCGACCCCTTAAGGGATGAGCAGTTCTTC. Translated, it gives CASSLADPLRDEQFF.

CDR3 sequence reads: CASSINLLAGGRETQYF. CDR3 sequence (DNA): TGTGCCAGCAGCATCAACTTGCTAGCGGGGGGGCGGGAGACCCAGTACTTC. The rearrangement joins TRBV11-2 to TRBJ2-5, with 12 bases matching TRBD2. Germline CDR1 reads SGHAT; CDR2 reads FQNNGV. The CDR3 spans 17 residues. The V and J ends lost 5 bases and 5 bases, in that order; junction bases with no gene match: 12.

The chain joins TRBV7-9 to TRBJ1-1, with D perhaps matching TRBD1 (6 bases). This CDR3 is 17 amino acids long. Trimming left V 5 bases short and J 0 bases short, with 19 bases between. The germline V gene encodes CDR1 SEHNR and CDR2 FQNEAQ (reference sequence). CDR3 loop: CASSPIQGRRMNTEAFF. The CDR3 DNA is TGTGCCAGCAGCCCAATCCAGGGGAGGCGAATGAACACTGAAGCTTTCTTT.

This clonotype was recorded a few times. This chain uses TRBV5-1 with TRBJ1-2; 8 bases match TRBD1. The CDR3 has 13 residues. The junction had 5 bases not matched to a gene; V was cut back by 4 bases and J by 6 bases. Germline V CDR1 and CDR2: SGHRS, YFSETQ. The CDR3 sequence is CASSVQGGDGYTF. The CDR3 DNA is TGCGCCAGCAGCGTACAGGGGGGGGATGGCTACACCTTC.

The genes are TRBV18 and TRBJ2-7; D is uncertain. The J call may be wrong; the DNA end is better matched by TRBJ2-5. CDR3 size: 13 residues. Germline V gene data show CDR1 as KGHSH and CDR2 as LQKENI. The CDR3 nucleotides read TGTGCCAGCTCACCACTGGACCAAGAGACCCAGTACTTC. Its protein product is CASSPLDQETQYF.

This clonotype has a handful of counts. The rearrangement uses TRBV4-1 and TRBJ1-5; D unclear. The V and J ends lost 1 base and 1 base respectively, with 14 bases between them. Germline V CDR1 and CDR2: MGHRA, YSYEKL. The CDR3 spans 17 residues. CDR3 in amino acids: CASSQVKGRLSNQPQHF. The CDR3 bases are TGCGCCAGCAGCCAAGTAAAGGGAAGGTTGAGCAATCAGCCCCAGCATTTT.

The rearrangement uses TRBV7-2 and TRBJ2-7; D is perhaps TRBD1 (6 bases). Germline CDR1 and CDR2: SGHTA and FQGNSA. The CDR3 is 13 residues long. Trimming removed 5 bases at V and 2 bases at J, with 10 bases between. The CDR3 bases are TGTACCAGCAGCCAGCGGACAGCCTACGAGCAGTACTTC. Its protein is CTSSQRTAYEQYF.

This clonotype was observed a single time. The chain uses TRBV6-5 and TRBJ2-5; 7 bases match TRBD2. Germline CDR1 reads MNHEY; CDR2 reads SVGAGI. CDR3 size: 14 residues. Losses at the gene ends were 2 bases for V and 7 bases for J; bases not matched to a gene: 7. CDR3 bases: TGTGCCAGCAGTTACAAGGCGCGGGGGTTGACCCAGTACTTC. Translated: CASSYKARGLTQYF.

The chain recombines TRBV28 with TRBJ2-7; D gene uncertain. Between the trimmed V and J ends, which lost 6 bases and 10 bases, there was a span of 16 bases. This CDR3 is built from 12 residues. Germline V CDR1 and CDR2: MDHEN, SYDVKM. CDR3 region: CASRNLAGPQYF. DNA for the CDR3: TGTGCCAGCAGGAACCTCGCCGGTCCCCAGTACTTC.

The chain joins TRBV5-1 to TRBJ2-3; possible D gene TRBD2, 6 bases. The ends were cut back, 5 bases at V and 6 bases at J, with 13 bases in the middle. Germline CDR1 and CDR2: SGHRS and YFSETQ. There are 13 residues in the CDR3. The CDR3 DNA sequence: TGCGCCAGCAGTCCCGGCAGCGGGGATACGCAGTATTTT. It specifies CASSPGSGDTQYF.

The V and J genes are TRBV5-1 and TRBJ2-3; TRBD1 aligns across 8 bases. The CDR3 length is 14 residues. Germline values: CDR1 SGHRS, CDR2 YFSETQ. Germline trimming cut 7 bases from V and 5 bases from J; bases unmatched to any gene: 9. The CDR3, as DNA: TGCGCCAGCCAAGGGACAGGACTTGGAGATACGCAGTATTTT. Translated: CASQGTGLGDTQYF. The variable domain in full, completed from reference TRBV5-1 and TRBJ2-3, reads KAGVTQTPRYLIKTRGQQVTLSCSPISGHRSVSWYQQTPGQGLQFLFEYFSETQRNKGNFPGRFSGRQFSNSRSEMNVSTLELGDSALYLCASQGTGLGDTQYFGPGTRLTVL.

This clonotype was found once. The chain combines TRBV20-1 with TRBJ2-3; possible D gene TRBD2, 7 bases. CDR3 size: 14 residues. V shed 5 bases and J shed 3 bases, with 15 bases lying between them. Per germline, CDR1 DFQATT and CDR2 SNEGSKA (reference sequence). The CDR3: CSAPEGGSTDTQYF. For the CDR3, the DNA is TGCAGTGCTCCCGAGGGGGGGTCGACAGATACGCAGTATTTT.

CDR3 in amino acids: CAISVRASYEQYF. Written as DNA, the CDR3 is TGTGCCATCAGTGTGAGGGCCTCCTACGAGCAGTACTTC. The V gene is TRBV10-3, the J gene TRBJ2-7; D perhaps matches TRBD2 (5 bases). Trimming cost V 4 bases and J 0 bases, with 7 bases left between them. The V gene's germline CDR1 is ENHRY and CDR2 SYGVKD. This CDR3 comprises 13 residues.

This clonotype was seen only a few times. The chain links TRBV20-1 to TRBJ2-3, with D unresolved. The germline gives CDR1 DFQATT, CDR2 SNEGSKA (reference sequence). CDR3 length equals 13 residues. Trimming left V 0 bases short and J 2 bases short, with 6 bases between. The CDR3 sequence is CSAREVPTDTQYF. The CDR3 nucleotides read TGCAGTGCTAGAGAGGTGCCCACAGATACGCAGTATTTT.

There are a few counts of this clonotype. The gene calls are TRBV27 and TRBJ2-1; 9 bases align to TRBD1. CDR1 and CDR2 (germline): MNHEY, SMNVEV (reference sequence). J lost 4 bases, V lost 5 bases, and 12 bases had no gene match. The CDR3 spans 17 residues. CDR3 in amino acids: CASSGRTGVLSYNEQFF. The CDR3 DNA follows: TGTGCCAGCAGTGGAAGGACAGGGGTTTTATCTTACAATGAGCAGTTCTTC.

The V call is TRBV3-1, the J call TRBJ1-2; 11 nucleotides agree with TRBD1. With 4 bases clipped from V and 8 bases from J, the junction kept 15 bases outside the gene matches. The CDR3 loop spans 17 amino acids. Per the germline V gene, CDR1 is LGHDT and CDR2 is YNNKEL (reference sequence). This CDR3 reads CASSPFQPGQGVGGYTF. In DNA, the CDR3 is TGTGCCAGCAGCCCATTTCAACCGGGACAGGGGGTCGGCGGCTACACCTTC.

The chain employs TRBV11-2 and TRBJ1-2; 7 positions match TRBD1. The CDR3 sequence is 13 residues long. V trimming: 7 bases; J trimming: 4 bases; junction bases outside the gene matches: 6. The germline V gene has CDR1 SGHAT and CDR2 FQNNGV. In DNA, the CDR3 is TGTGCCAGCAACAACGGACAGGTCTATGGCTACACCTTC. It codes for CASNNGQVYGYTF. The full variable domain, completed using reference TRBV11-2 and TRBJ1-2, is EAGVAQSPRYKIIEKRQSVAFWCNPISGHATLYWYQQILGQGPKLLIQFQNNGVVDDSQLPKDRFSAERLKGVDSTLKIQPAKLEDSAVYLCASNNGQVYGYTFGSGTRLTVV.

The V call is TRBV29-1, the J call TRBJ2-4; a possible D gene is TRBD1 (5 bases). The better agreement between TRBJ2-7 and the DNA end casts doubt on the J call. The CDR3 contains 12 residues. In germline, CDR1 is SQVTM, CDR2 ANQGSEA. CDR3 DNA sequence: TGCAGCGTTGGAGAAGGGGCCAGCGAGCAGTACTTC. This codes for CSVGEGASEQYF.

There are a few counts of this clonotype. The rearrangement joins TRBV7-8 to TRBJ2-5, with TRBD2 matching 12 bases. This CDR3 is 15 amino acids long. Trimming removed 6 bases from V and 5 bases from J; junction bases left unmatched: 7. Germline values: CDR1 SGHVS, CDR2 FQNEAQ. Here the CDR3 DNA reads TGTGCCAGCAGACTTCTAGCGGGGGGGCGGGAGACCCAGTACTTC. Its translation: CASRLLAGGRETQYF.

The chain has TRBV21-1 and TRBJ2-4. TRBV21-1 is tagged as a pseudogene. The CDR3 spans 15 residues. The CDR3 nucleotides read TGTGCCAGCAGCGGGCACCGTCTAACCAAAAACATTCAGTACTTC. Protein: CASSGHRLTKNIQYF.

The rearrangement uses TRBV20-1 and TRBJ2-7, with D possibly TRBD2 on 5 matching bases. The CDR3 sequence is 13 residues long. From germline, CDR1 is DFQATT and CDR2 SNEGSKA (reference sequence). The V end lost 5 bases, the J end lost 1 base, and 12 bases lay between the germline ends. The CDR3 region has the DNA TGCAGTGCTGCCCCGGGCGGGTCCTACGAGCAGTACTTC. Its translation: CSAAPGGSYEQYF.